Listed below are T cell receptor beta chains from one sample, sequenced in a study of T cell changes during pregnancy in multiple sclerosis. Here immunoSEQ multiplex PCR was the method, and the copy in TCRdb shows in-frame clones only, minus some. The sample lists tens of thousands of clones; 91% were seen once. The sample was peripheral blood, taken in the first trimester of pregnancy. Receptors originate from a female donor with multiple sclerosis, enrolled in a pregnancy study. The CDR3 runs from the conserved cysteine through the conserved F or W. The order of the fields is D gene, clone size, V gene, J gene, CDR3 DNA, CDR3 protein. A D gene is named only where the DNA matches it firmly. Part of the rows lack a size; the others show once, few, many or a class for expanded clones.

D: -
size: once
V: TRBV6-6
J: TRBJ2-1
DNA: TGTGCCAGCAGTTACGACTACAGGGATGAGCAGTTCTTC
CDR3: CASSYDYRDEQFF

D: -
size: -
V: TRBV11-3
J: TRBJ1-3
DNA: TGTGCCAGCAGTCGGACAGCCGAACCTGGAAACACCATATATTTT
CDR3: CASSRTAEPGNTIYF

D: TRBD1
size: -
V: TRBV18
J: TRBJ2-2
DNA: TGTGCCAGCTCCCGTAGACAGGGCGGAAACACCGGGGAGCTGTTTTTT
CDR3: CASSRRQGGNTGELFF

D: -
size: -
V: TRBV28
J: TRBJ1-4
DNA: TGTGCCAGCAGCCCACGGGGGGGAGGTGATGAAAAACTGTTTTTT
CDR3: CASSPRGGGDEKLFF

D: -
size: -
V: TRBV5-4
J: TRBJ1-2
DNA: TGTGCCAGCAGCTTGTTATCCGGGTTGGGAGGCTATGGCTACACCTTC
CDR3: CASSLLSGLGGYGYTF

D: -
size: -
V: TRBV6-1
J: TRBJ2-3
DNA: TGTGCCAGCGATCTGACAGTCAGCACAGATACGCAGTATTTT
CDR3: CASDLTVSTDTQYF

D: -
size: few
V: TRBV7-3
J: TRBJ1-2
DNA: TGTGCCAGCAGCTTAACGATCTTTGAGGACAGCTATGGCTACACCTTC
CDR3: CASSLTIFEDSYGYTF

D: -
size: -
V: TRBV9
J: TRBJ2-2
DNA: TGTGCCAGCAGCGTAGGAAGAGGGCCCGGGGAGCTGTTTTTT
CDR3: CASSVGRGPGELFF

D: -
size: -
V: TRBV13
J: TRBJ2-7
DNA: TGTGCCAGCAGCTTGACTTTGGGGGCTTCGGGCGAGCAGTACTTC
CDR3: CASSLTLGASGEQYF

D: -
size: -
V: TRBV4-1
J: TRBJ2-7
DNA: TGCGCCAGCAGCCAAGTAGAAAGGGGATCGATCGAGCAGTACTTC
CDR3: CASSQVERGSIEQYF

D: -
size: -
V: TRBV6-1
J: TRBJ2-7
DNA: TGTGCCAGCAGTGGGGGCCTTAATGGCGAGCAGTACTTC
CDR3: CASSGGLNGEQYF

D: -
size: -
V: TRBV10-3
J: TRBJ1-1
DNA: TGTGCCATCAGTGAAGGGACAAAGAACACTGAAGCTTTCTTT
CDR3: CAISEGTKNTEAFF

D: TRBD1
size: -
V: TRBV27
J: TRBJ2-2
DNA: TGTGCCAGCCGCCCACCGGACAGGGGGCGGCGGGAGGACACCGGGGAGCTGTTTTTT
CDR3: CASRPPDRGRREDTGELFF

D: -
size: -
V: TRBV27
J: TRBJ2-1
DNA: TGTGCCAGCAGTTTGGAGCTTTCCTCCTACAATGAGCAGTTCTTC
CDR3: CASSLELSSYNEQFF

D: -
size: -
V: TRBV6-5
J: TRBJ1-3
DNA: TGTGCCAGCAGTTACTCACGAGCAGGCTCTGGAAACACCATATATTTT
CDR3: CASSYSRAGSGNTIYF

D: -
size: -
V: TRBV7-2
J: TRBJ1-6
DNA: TGTGCCAGCAGCTTAGCTTGGCAGGCAGTTTCACCCCTCCACTTT
CDR3: CASSLAWQAVSPLHF

D: -
size: -
V: TRBV5-8
J: TRBJ2-5
DNA: TGTGCCAGCAGCTTGCGACAGATCCAAGAGACCCAGTACTTC
CDR3: CASSLRQIQETQYF

D: -
size: few
V: TRBV6-1
J: TRBJ2-7
DNA: TGTGCCAGCAGTCCTCGGGTTCACTACGAGCAGTACTTC
CDR3: CASSPRVHYEQYF

D: TRBD2
size: -
V: TRBV7-9
J: TRBJ2-1
DNA: TGTGCCAGCAGCTTAACGACTAGCGGGATCGTCCCGATGTCCAATGAGCAGTTCTTC
CDR3: CASSLTTSGIVPMSNEQFF

D: -
size: -
V: TRBV5-1
J: TRBJ1-1
DNA: TGCGCCAGCAGCTTAGAGCCCCGTATGAACACTGAAGCTTTCTTT
CDR3: CASSLEPRMNTEAFF

D: -
size: -
V: TRBV7-9
J: TRBJ1-5
DNA: TGTGCCAGCTCCGGTCAGGGGTATCAGCCCCAGCATTTT
CDR3: CASSGQGYQPQHF

D: -
size: -
V: TRBV18
J: TRBJ2-2
DNA: TGTGCCAGCTCACCTCGGGATCCGAACACCGGGGAGCTGTTTTTT
CDR3: CASSPRDPNTGELFF

D: TRBD1
size: -
V: TRBV2
J: TRBJ1-2
DNA: TGTGCCAGCAGTGAGGGGGGACAGGCTAACTATGGCTACACCTTC
CDR3: CASSEGGQANYGYTF

D: TRBD2
size: few
V: TRBV4-1
J: TRBJ2-1
DNA: TGCGCCAGCAGCCTCGGGACTAGCGGGACCTACAATGAGCAGTTCTTC
CDR3: CASSLGTSGTYNEQFF

D: TRBD1
size: -
V: TRBV6-6
J: TRBJ2-2
DNA: TGTGCCAGCAATCGACAGGGTACGGACACCGGGGAGCTGTTTTTT
CDR3: CASNRQGTDTGELFF

D: -
size: once
V: TRBV5-8
J: TRBJ2-3
DNA: TGTGCCAGCAGCTCGACTGTAGATACGCAGTATTTT
CDR3: CASSSTVDTQYF

D: -
size: -
V: TRBV28
J: TRBJ1-2
DNA: TGTGCCAGCAGTTTATTAGGGGGATACGGCTACACCTTC
CDR3: CASSLLGGYGYTF

D: TRBD1
size: -
V: TRBV27
J: TRBJ1-4
DNA: TGTGCCAGCAGTGCCGGGACAGGGGGCGAGTGGTCGCGCAAACTGTTTTTT
CDR3: CASSAGTGGEWSRKLFF

D: TRBD1
size: once
V: TRBV11-2
J: TRBJ1-2
DNA: TGTGCCAGCAGCTTGACAGGGACCTATGGCTACACCTTC
CDR3: CASSLTGTYGYTF

D: TRBD1
size: -
V: TRBV9
J: TRBJ2-2
DNA: TGTGCCAGCAGTATGGGACAGGGCCACACCGGGGAGCTGTTTTTT
CDR3: CASSMGQGHTGELFF

D: -
size: -
V: TRBV4-2
J: TRBJ2-4
DNA: TGTGCCAGCAGCCAAGAACTAACGGTCAGGGTAAAAAACATTCAGTACTTC
CDR3: CASSQELTVRVKNIQYF

D: -
size: -
V: TRBV29-1
J: TRBJ2-2
DNA: TGCAGCGTTGAAGGGGCATCCGGGGAGCTGTTTTTT
CDR3: CSVEGASGELFF

D: -
size: -
V: TRBV5-1
J: TRBJ1-3
DNA: TGCGCCAGCAGCTCGGGGGGATTCGGCTCTGGAAACACCATATATTTT
CDR3: CASSSGGFGSGNTIYF

D: -
size: -
V: TRBV10-3
J: TRBJ2-4
DNA: TGTGCCATCAGTGACCCCTCCGGTGGAAACATTCAGTACTTC
CDR3: CAISDPSGGNIQYF

D: -
size: -
V: TRBV18
J: TRBJ2-1
DNA: TGTGCCAGCTCACCACCGGTCGCTAGTAATGAGCAGTTCTTC
CDR3: CASSPPVASNEQFF

D: TRBD1
size: -
V: TRBV29-1
J: TRBJ1-3
DNA: TGCAGCGTTACACAGGGGTCCTCTGGAAACACCATATATTTT
CDR3: CSVTQGSSGNTIYF

D: TRBD1
size: once
V: TRBV11-2
J: TRBJ1-3
DNA: TGTGCCAGCAGCTTAGCAGGGGGCCTCTCTGGAAACACCATATATTTT
CDR3: CASSLAGGLSGNTIYF

D: TRBD1
size: -
V: TRBV19
J: TRBJ1-2
DNA: TGTGCCAGTAGATCAGACAGGGGAGCTAACTATGGCTACACCTTC
CDR3: CASRSDRGANYGYTF

D: -
size: -
V: TRBV25-1
J: TRBJ1-1
DNA: TGTGCCAGCAGCGTAGGACAGCACGAAGCTTTCTTT
CDR3: CASSVGQHEAFF

D: -
size: once
V: TRBV9
J: TRBJ1-6
DNA: TGTGCCAGCAGCGTTCGTAGTGAGTATTCACCCCTCCACTTT
CDR3: CASSVRSEYSPLHF

D: -
size: -
V: TRBV4-2
J: TRBJ2-7
DNA: TGTGCCAGCAGCCCATCCGACAGGTCTTTGGGGGAGCAGTACTTC
CDR3: CASSPSDRSLGEQYF

D: -
size: -
V: TRBV5-6
J: TRBJ1-1
DNA: TGTGCCAGCAGCTTGGATGGGACATGGACTGAAGCTTTCTTT
CDR3: CASSLDGTWTEAFF

D: -
size: -
V: TRBV4-2
J: TRBJ2-2
DNA: TGTGCCAGCAGCCCAAGATCAGGCAGCGGGGAGCTGTTTTTT
CDR3: CASSPRSGSGELFF

D: TRBD2
size: -
V: TRBV7-8
J: TRBJ2-7
DNA: TGTGCCAGCAGCCGGACTAGCGGGAGTCGCAGCTCCTACGAGCAGTACTTC
CDR3: CASSRTSGSRSSYEQYF

D: TRBD1
size: -
V: TRBV27
J: TRBJ2-3
DNA: TGTGCCAGCAGTCCCCTGGACAGGGTCACAGATACGCAGTATTTT
CDR3: CASSPLDRVTDTQYF

D: -
size: -
V: TRBV6-1
J: TRBJ1-1
DNA: TGTGCCAGCAGCCCTGATCTAAGGAACACTGAAGCTTTCTTT
CDR3: CASSPDLRNTEAFF

D: -
size: once
V: TRBV27
J: TRBJ2-1
DNA: TGTGCCAGCAGTTCCGCCGGGAGTAATGAGCAGTTCTTC
CDR3: CASSSAGSNEQFF

D: TRBD1
size: few
V: TRBV2
J: TRBJ1-1
DNA: TGTGCCACCAACAGGGACAGGGGGCGCTTAGAAGCTTTCTTT
CDR3: CATNRDRGRLEAFF

D: -
size: -
V: TRBV18
J: TRBJ1-2
DNA: TGTGCCAGCTCACCACCAGCGGCCGTTTTCGGCTACACCTTC
CDR3: CASSPPAAVFGYTF

D: -
size: few
V: TRBV30
J: TRBJ1-1
DNA: TGTGCCTGGAACGGGGGGTCGGACACTGAAGCTTTCTTT
CDR3: CAWNGGSDTEAFF

D: TRBD2
size: -
V: TRBV18
J: TRBJ2-1
DNA: TGTGCCAGCTCACGGACTAGCGGTAATGAGCAGTTCTTC
CDR3: CASSRTSGNEQFF